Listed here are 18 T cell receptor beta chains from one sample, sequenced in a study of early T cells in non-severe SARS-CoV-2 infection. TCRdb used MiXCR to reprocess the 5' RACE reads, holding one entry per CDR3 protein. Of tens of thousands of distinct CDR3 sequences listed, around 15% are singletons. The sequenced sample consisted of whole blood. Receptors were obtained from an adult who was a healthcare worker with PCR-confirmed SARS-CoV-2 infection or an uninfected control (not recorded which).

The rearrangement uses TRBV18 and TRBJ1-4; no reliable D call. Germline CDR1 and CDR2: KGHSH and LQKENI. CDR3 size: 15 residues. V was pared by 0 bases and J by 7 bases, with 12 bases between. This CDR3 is CASSPPTTKGEKLFF. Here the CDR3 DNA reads TGTGCCAGCTCACCACCAACAACTAAGGGTGAAAAACTGTTTTTT.

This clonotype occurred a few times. In DNA form, the CDR3 reads TGTGCCAGTAGTGACACTCTCGGCTATTCACCCCTCCACTTT. It specifies CASSDTLGYSPLHF. The chain joins TRBV19 to TRBJ1-6; no clear D gene. Germline V CDR1 and CDR2: LNHDA, SQIVND (reference sequence). V was pared by 5 bases and J by 8 bases, with 13 bases between. This CDR3 has 14 amino acids.

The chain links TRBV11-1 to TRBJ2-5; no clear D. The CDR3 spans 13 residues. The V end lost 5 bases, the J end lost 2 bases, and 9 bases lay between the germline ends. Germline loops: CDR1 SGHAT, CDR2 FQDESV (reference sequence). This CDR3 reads CASSTSIQETQYF. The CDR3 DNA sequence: TGTGCCAGCAGCACATCCATACAAGAGACCCAGTACTTC.

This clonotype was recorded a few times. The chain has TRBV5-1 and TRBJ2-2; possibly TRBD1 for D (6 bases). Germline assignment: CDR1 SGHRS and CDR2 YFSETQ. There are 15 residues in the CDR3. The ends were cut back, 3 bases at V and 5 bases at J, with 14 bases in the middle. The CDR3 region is CASSYDRLSTGELFF. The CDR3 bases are TGCGCCAGCAGCTACGACAGGTTATCAACCGGGGAGCTGTTTTTT.

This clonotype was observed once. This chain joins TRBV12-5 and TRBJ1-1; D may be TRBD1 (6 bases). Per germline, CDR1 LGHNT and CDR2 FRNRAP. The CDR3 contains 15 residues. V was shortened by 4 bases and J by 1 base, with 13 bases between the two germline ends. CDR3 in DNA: TGTGCTAGTGGTTGGGTGACAGGAGGGAACACTGAAGCTTTCTTT. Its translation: CASGWVTGGNTEAFF. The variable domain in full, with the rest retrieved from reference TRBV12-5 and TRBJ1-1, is DARVTQTPRHKVTEMGQEVTMRCQPILGHNTVFWYRQTMMQGLELLAYFRNRAPLDDSGMPKDRFSAEMPDATLATLKIQPSEPRDSAVYFCASGWVTGGNTEAFFGQGTRLTVV.

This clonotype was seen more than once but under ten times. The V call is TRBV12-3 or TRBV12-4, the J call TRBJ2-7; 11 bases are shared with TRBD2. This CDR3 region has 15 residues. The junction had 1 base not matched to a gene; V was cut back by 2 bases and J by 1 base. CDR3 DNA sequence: TGTGCCAGCAGTTTATCTAGCGGGGGGTCCTACGAGCAGTACTTC. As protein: CASSLSSGGSYEQYF.

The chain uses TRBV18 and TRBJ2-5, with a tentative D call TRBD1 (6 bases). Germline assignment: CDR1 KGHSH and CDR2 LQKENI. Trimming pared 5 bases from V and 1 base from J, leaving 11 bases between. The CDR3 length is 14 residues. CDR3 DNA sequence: TGTGCCAGCTCAAAAACAGGGACCCAAGAGACCCAGTACTTC. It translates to CASSKTGTQETQYF.

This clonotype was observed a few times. CDR3 region: CASSPLEGRENTQYF. The CDR3 DNA is TGCGCCAGCAGCCCTTTGGAGGGCCGTGAGAATACGCAGTATTTT. The chain has TRBV4-1 and TRBJ2-3; possibly TRBD2 for D (6 bases). Trimming shortened V by 4 bases and J by 7 bases, and 18 bases separated the two germline ends. This CDR3 spans 15 amino acids. Germline CDR1 reads MGHRA; CDR2 reads YSYEKL.

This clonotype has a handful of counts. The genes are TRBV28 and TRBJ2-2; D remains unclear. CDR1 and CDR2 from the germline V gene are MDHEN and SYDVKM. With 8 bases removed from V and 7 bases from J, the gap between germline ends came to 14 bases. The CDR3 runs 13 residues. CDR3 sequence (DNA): TGTGCCAGCCGACCCCCCCTAAGCGGGGAGCTGTTTTTT. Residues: CASRPPLSGELFF. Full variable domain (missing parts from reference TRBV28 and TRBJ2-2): DVKVTQSSRYLVKRTGEKVFLECVQDMDHENMFWYRQDPGLGLRLIYFSYDVKMKEKGDIPEGYSVSREKKERFSLILESASTNQTSMYLCASRPPLSGELFFGEGSRLTVL.

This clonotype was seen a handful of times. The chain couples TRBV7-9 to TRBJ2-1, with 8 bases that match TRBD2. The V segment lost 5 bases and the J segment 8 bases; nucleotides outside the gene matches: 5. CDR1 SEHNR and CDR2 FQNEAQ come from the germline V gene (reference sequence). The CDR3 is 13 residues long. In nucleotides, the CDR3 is TGTGCCAGCAGCCAGGGACTAGAGGATGAGCAGTTCTTC. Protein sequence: CASSQGLEDEQFF.

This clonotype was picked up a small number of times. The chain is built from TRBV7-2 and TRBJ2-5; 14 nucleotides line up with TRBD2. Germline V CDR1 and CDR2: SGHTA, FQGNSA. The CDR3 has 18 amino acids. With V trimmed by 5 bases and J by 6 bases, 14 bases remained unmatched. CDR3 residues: CASSRRPGTSGGPQTQYF. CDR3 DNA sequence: TGTGCCAGCAGCCGTCGTCCCGGGACTAGCGGGGGACCGCAGACCCAGTACTTC.

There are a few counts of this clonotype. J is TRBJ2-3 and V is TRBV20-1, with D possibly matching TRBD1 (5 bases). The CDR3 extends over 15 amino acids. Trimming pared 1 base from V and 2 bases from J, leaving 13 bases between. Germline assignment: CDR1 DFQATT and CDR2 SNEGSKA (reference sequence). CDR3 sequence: CSARGGGAYTDTQYF. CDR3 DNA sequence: TGCAGTGCTAGAGGGGGTGGGGCGTACACAGATACGCAGTATTTT.

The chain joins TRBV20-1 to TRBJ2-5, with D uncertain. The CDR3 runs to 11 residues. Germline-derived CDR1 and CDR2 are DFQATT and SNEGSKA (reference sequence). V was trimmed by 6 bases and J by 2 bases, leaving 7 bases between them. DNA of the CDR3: TGCAGTGCAAAACAGCAAGAGACCCAGTACTTC. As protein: CSAKQQETQYF.

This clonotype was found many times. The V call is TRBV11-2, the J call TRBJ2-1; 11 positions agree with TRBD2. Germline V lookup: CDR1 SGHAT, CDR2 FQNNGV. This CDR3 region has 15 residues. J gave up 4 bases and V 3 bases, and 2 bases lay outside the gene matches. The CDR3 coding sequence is TGTGCCAGCAGCTTGGGACTAGCGGATTACAATGAGCAGTTCTTC. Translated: CASSLGLADYNEQFF.

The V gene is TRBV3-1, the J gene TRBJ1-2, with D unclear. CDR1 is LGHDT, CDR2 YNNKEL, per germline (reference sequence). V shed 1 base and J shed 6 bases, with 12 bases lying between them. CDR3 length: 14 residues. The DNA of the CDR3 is TGTGCCAGCAGCCAAGGGAGTAGGGATCATGGCTACACCTTC. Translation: CASSQGSRDHGYTF.

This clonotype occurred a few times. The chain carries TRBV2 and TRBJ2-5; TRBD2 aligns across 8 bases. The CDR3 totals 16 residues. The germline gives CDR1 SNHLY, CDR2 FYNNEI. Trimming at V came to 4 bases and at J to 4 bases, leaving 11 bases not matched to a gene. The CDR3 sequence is CASSVGGGTTGETQYF. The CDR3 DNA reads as TGTGCCAGCAGTGTTGGCGGGGGGACCACAGGAGAGACCCAGTACTTC.

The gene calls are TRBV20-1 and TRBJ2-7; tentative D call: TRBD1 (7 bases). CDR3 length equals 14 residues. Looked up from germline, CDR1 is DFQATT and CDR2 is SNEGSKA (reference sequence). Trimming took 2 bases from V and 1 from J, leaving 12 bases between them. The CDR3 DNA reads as TGCAGTGCTAGATTTGCAGGGGGGTCCTACGAGCAGTACTTC. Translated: CSARFAGGSYEQYF.

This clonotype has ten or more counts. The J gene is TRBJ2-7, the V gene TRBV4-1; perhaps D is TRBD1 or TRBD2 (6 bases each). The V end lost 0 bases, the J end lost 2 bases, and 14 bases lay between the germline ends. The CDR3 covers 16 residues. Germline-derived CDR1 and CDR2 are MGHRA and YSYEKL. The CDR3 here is CASSQESGGQAYEQYF. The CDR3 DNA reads TGCGCCAGCAGCCAAGAGTCCGGGGGCCAGGCCTACGAGCAGTACTTC.